A single sample gave rise to the 10 T cell receptor beta chains below, sequenced in a study of CD8+ T cells in alopecia areata (dated 2018 in TCRdb). Library method: the immunoSEQ multiplex PCR assay. RNA was extracted from all samples and reverse transcribed into cDNA as template for TCR sequencing. Held by TCRdb, this immuneACCESS table contains in-frame sequences only and omits some clones. Under half of the omission traces to an unresolved V gene where checked; the cause of the rest is unknown. This sample comprises a few hundred thousand clones, about 62% of them detected only once. The top ten constitute 0.75% to 0.95% of the sample. In the paper's terms, the treatment or condition label means: oral pan-JAK inhibitor, 5-10 mg twice daily. Sequencing was performed on CD4+ T cells sorted from blood, taken at roughly week 53, from a patient treated with tofacitinib. The receptors originated from a human donor with alopecia areata.

The rearrangement uses TRBV29-1 and TRBJ1-2, with D perhaps matching TRBD1 (5 bases). This CDR3 comprises 14 residues. The V gene's germline CDR1 is SQVTM and CDR2 ANQGSEA. V lost 5 bases, J lost 2 bases, and 15 bases lay in between. CDR3 protein: CSVPPGPMNYGYTF. DNA for the CDR3: TGCAGCGTTCCCCCGGGGCCCATGAACTATGGCTACACCTTC.

This rearrangement joins TRBV7-2 to TRBJ2-6, with D perhaps matching TRBD2 (5 bases). The CDR3 runs to 18 residues. Germline V lookup: CDR1 SGHTA, CDR2 FQGNSA. V lost 2 bases, J lost 1 base, and 15 bases lay in between. CDR3 sequence: CASSLTRLRSSGANVLTF. The CDR3 coding sequence is TGTGCCAGCAGCTTAACTAGACTCCGGTCTTCTGGGGCCAACGTCCTGACTTTC.

This rearrangement joins TRBV7-9 to TRBJ1-2, with D unresolved. This CDR3 contains 12 residues. From germline, CDR1 is SEHNR and CDR2 FQNEAQ (reference sequence). The V gene lost 5 bases and the J gene lost 11 bases, with 15 bases spanning the gap. In DNA form, the CDR3 reads TGTGCCAGCAGCCCGACTCAAGTGTTTTACACCTTC. It yields the protein CASSPTQVFYTF.

The rearrangement joins TRBV5-4 to TRBJ1-2, with 12 bases aligning to TRBD1. The CDR3 covers 15 residues. The V gene's germline CDR1 is SGHNT and CDR2 YYREEE (reference sequence). Losses at the gene ends were 4 bases for V and 7 bases for J; bases not matched to a gene: 8. The CDR3 loop reads CASSHRDRGLLGYTF. The CDR3 coding sequence is TGTGCCAGCAGCCACCGGGACAGGGGGCTTCTTGGCTACACCTTC.

The CDR3 spells CASSVGDLYGETQYF. CDR3 bases: TGTGCCAGCAGCGTAGGGGACCTATACGGGGAGACCCAGTACTTC. The V call is TRBV9, the J call TRBJ2-5; D may be TRBD1 or TRBD2 (5 bases each). The CDR3 is made up of 15 amino acids. CDR1 and CDR2 (germline): SGDLS, YYNGEE. Between the trimmed V and J ends, which lost 0 bases and 5 bases, there was a span of 14 bases.

CDR3 nucleotide sequence: TGTGCCTGGAGCATAGAGTATGGACGCTACGCCGGGGAGCTGTTTTTT. Encoded protein: CAWSIEYGRYAGELFF. The chain combines TRBV30 with TRBJ2-2; D remains unclear. Germline V gene data show CDR1 as GTSNPN and CDR2 as SVGIG (reference sequence). The CDR3 runs 16 residues. V gave up 3 bases and J gave up 6 bases, with 20 bases separating them.

The gene calls are TRBV25-1 and TRBJ1-1, with TRBD1 matching 9 bases. The J segment lost 7 bases and the V segment lost 2 bases, leaving 11 bases of the junction unmatched. The germline V gene encodes CDR1 MGHDK and CDR2 SYGVNS. The CDR3 spans 16 residues. CDR3 bases: TGTGCCAGCAGTGAACTGGGCGGGACAGGGTCTCTTGAAGCTTTCTTT. Protein: CASSELGGTGSLEAFF.

V and J are TRBV6-5 and TRBJ1-2; D might be TRBD1 (5 bases). V dropped 5 bases and J dropped 5 bases, with 9 bases sitting between them. This CDR3 is built from 12 residues. From germline, CDR1 is MNHEY and CDR2 SVGAGI. Here the CDR3 reads CASSLDRYGYTF. CDR3 sequence (DNA): TGTGCCAGCAGTCTCGACAGATATGGCTACACCTTC.

This clone occurred a few times. The V gene is TRBV23-1, the J gene TRBJ2-7, with 9 positions matching TRBD1. TRBV23-1 qualifies as an ORF whose function is uncertain. This CDR3 is built from 14 residues. Trimming took 6 bases from V and 2 from J; bases not matched to a gene: 5. CDR3 DNA: TGCGCCAGCAGCCGGGGACAGGGACCCTACGAGCAGTACTTC. Its translation is CASSRGQGPYEQYF.

The gene calls are TRBV5-5 and TRBJ2-1; D gene unclear. Trimming stripped 4 bases from V and 6 bases from J, with 11 bases between. CDR3 length: 13 residues. Per germline, CDR1 SGHKS and CDR2 YYEKEE (reference sequence). The DNA for the CDR3 is TGTGCCAGCAGCGACGGGCCTTTCAATGAGCAGTTCTTC. It yields the protein CASSDGPFNEQFF.